The 29 T cell receptor beta chains below all came from one sample that was sequenced in a study of PD-L1 blockade in urothelial cancer. Sequencing was performed with immunoSEQ multiplex PCR; in TCRdb, only in-frame clones are kept and a portion is missing. Among some 71,000 clones listed, roughly nine tenths were seen once. Sample: PBMCs, taken around atezolizumab (anti-PD-L1) treatment. The receptors were sampled from a man in his 60s with urothelial cancer.

This sequence joins TRBV2 and TRBJ1-1; D not resolved. This CDR3 is built from 14 residues. The ends were cut back, 3 bases at V and 8 bases at J, with 16 bases in the middle. Germline-derived CDR1 and CDR2 are SNHLY and FYNNEI. The CDR3 coding sequence is TGTGCCAGCAGTGATCTTTCAGGTGCCCTGGAAGCTTTCTTT. Translation gives CASSDLSGALEAFF.

The V call is TRBV2, the J call TRBJ2-3; TRBD2 aligns across 14 bases. The CDR3 has 15 residues. Per germline, CDR1 SNHLY and CDR2 FYNNEI. Germline trimming cut 6 bases from V and 13 bases from J; bases unmatched to any gene: 12. CDR3 sequence: CASRWGGTSGRGEYF. The CDR3 region has the DNA TGTGCCAGCAGATGGGGCGGGACTAGCGGGAGAGGGGAGTATTTT.

This chain uses TRBV5-1 with TRBJ1-6; 9 bases map to TRBD1. Per germline, CDR1 SGHRS and CDR2 YFSETQ. V gave up 4 bases and J gave up 9 bases; unmatched junction bases: 8. The CDR3 has 15 amino acids. CDR3 sequence reads: CASSETGGASSPLHF. The DNA for the CDR3 is TGCGCCAGCAGCGAAACAGGGGGCGCATCTTCACCCCTCCACTTT.

This CDR3 is CASSPRRLAVNNEQFF. The CDR3 DNA is TGTGCCAGCAGCCCGAGGCGGCTAGCGGTCAACAATGAGCAGTTCTTC. This chain joins TRBV7-8 and TRBJ2-1; 7 bases agree with TRBD2. Trimming took 5 bases from V and 5 from J; bases not matched to a gene: 12. The germline V gene has CDR1 SGHVS and CDR2 FQNEAQ. This CDR3 contains 16 residues.

The chain carries TRBV18 and TRBJ2-7; 9 nucleotides match TRBD1. The CDR3 is made up of 14 amino acids. V lost 6 bases, J lost 4 bases, and 7 bases stayed unmatched. Germline loops: CDR1 KGHSH, CDR2 LQKENI. The CDR3 nucleotides are TGTGCCAGCTCCCGTATGGGACAGGGTTACGAGCAGTACTTC. This codes for CASSRMGQGYEQYF.

The genes are TRBV7-3 and TRBJ2-5, with TRBD2 identical over 11 bases. This CDR3 has 14 amino acids. The germline V gene has CDR1 SGHTA and CDR2 FQGTGA. Unmatched junction bases numbered 6, after V lost 5 bases and J lost 7 bases. CDR3: CASSGDGTSGTQYF. Written as DNA, the CDR3 is TGTGCCAGCAGCGGGGACGGGACTAGCGGGACCCAGTACTTC.

This rearrangement joins TRBV30 to TRBJ1-6; 11 bases fit TRBD1. The trim removed 2 bases at V and 9 bases at J, leaving 3 bases unmatched. Germline-derived CDR1 and CDR2 are GTSNPN and SVGIG (reference sequence). The CDR3 runs to 14 residues. The CDR3 DNA sequence: TGTGCCTGGAGTACCGGACAGGGGGCTTCACCCCTCCACTTT. Protein: CAWSTGQGASPLHF. Based on the CDR3 plus reference TRBV30 and TRBJ1-6, the full variable domain is SQTIHQWPATLVQPVGSPLSLECTVEGTSNPNLYWYRQAAGRGLQLLFYSVGIGQISSEVPQNLSASRPQDRQFILSSKKLLLSDSGFYLCAWSTGQGASPLHFGNGTRLTVT.

The chain recombines TRBV28 with TRBJ2-7; 13 bases align to TRBD2. CDR3 length: 18 amino acids. Germline-derived CDR1 and CDR2 are MDHEN and SYDVKM. V lost 4 bases and J lost 0; bases outside the gene matches: 9. CDR3 in amino acids: CASSSSRLAGGPSYEQYF. The CDR3 nucleotides read TGTGCCAGCAGTTCGAGTCGACTAGCGGGAGGTCCCTCCTACGAGCAGTACTTC.

The V and J genes are TRBV5-5 and TRBJ1-5, with no clear D. The CDR3 runs 13 residues. V lost 6 bases and J lost 5, with 12 bases in between. Germline V gives CDR1 SGHKS, CDR2 YYEKEE (reference sequence). The CDR3 coding sequence is TGTGCCAGCACCCAAGAGGTGTATCAGCCCCAGCATTTT. The encoded protein is CASTQEVYQPQHF.

The CDR3 here is CAISPGGQPQHF. CDR3 in DNA: TGTGCCATCAGCCCAGGGGGTCAGCCCCAGCATTTT. The chain uses TRBV10-3 and TRBJ1-5; 7 bases map to TRBD1. CDR1 and CDR2 from the germline V gene are ENHRY and SYGVKD. There are 12 residues in the CDR3. With 6 bases clipped from V and 6 bases from J, the junction kept 2 bases outside the gene matches.

V and J are TRBV5-1 and TRBJ2-5; D unresolved. The CDR3 is 12 amino acids. The V end lost 4 bases, the J end lost 3 bases, and 7 bases lay between the germline ends. The germline gives CDR1 SGHRS, CDR2 YFSETQ. This chain's CDR3 is CASSLSEETQYF. The CDR3 bases are TGCGCCAGCAGCCTTTCGGAAGAGACCCAGTACTTC.

The CDR3: CASSILTNSGANVLTF. Written as DNA, the CDR3 is TGTGCCAGTAGTATCTTAACTAACTCTGGGGCCAACGTCCTGACTTTC. J is TRBJ2-6 and V is TRBV19; no definite D call. The CDR3 covers 16 residues. CDR1 LNHDA and CDR2 SQIVND come from the germline V gene (reference sequence). V dropped 3 bases and J dropped 0 bases, with 9 bases sitting between them.

This clone was observed a handful of times. The genes are TRBV21-1 and TRBJ2-2; the DNA was not used to check the table's D call, TRBD2. TRBV21-1 is classified as a pseudogene. This CDR3 is built from 17 residues. In nucleotides, the CDR3 is TGTGCCAGCAGCAAAGAAGTTCCGGGACTGAACACCGGGGAGCTGTTTTTT. It codes for CASSKEVPGLNTGELFF.

This clone was detected once. The V and J genes are TRBV11-2 and TRBJ1-2; D is unresolved. This CDR3 is built from 14 residues. V was pared by 0 bases and J by 1 base, with 6 bases between. Germline values: CDR1 SGHAT, CDR2 FQNNGV. The CDR3 is CASSLDVYNYGYTF. The CDR3 DNA follows: TGTGCCAGCAGCTTAGACGTCTATAACTATGGCTACACCTTC.

This clone came up once. This chain connects TRBV5-4 to TRBJ2-7, with D possibly TRBD2 on 6 matching bases. CDR3 length: 14 amino acids. CDR1 is SGHNT and CDR2 is YYREEE in the germline V gene (reference sequence). V shed 0 bases and J shed 5 bases, with 12 bases lying between them. In DNA form, the CDR3 reads TGTGCCAGCAGCTTGGGGGGACTCAATGACGAGCAGTACTTC. It encodes CASSLGGLNDEQYF.

This rearrangement joins TRBV5-4 to TRBJ2-3; 12 bases are shared with TRBD2. Trimming at V came to 2 bases and at J to 2 bases, leaving 3 bases not matched to a gene. There are 16 residues in the CDR3. CDR1 and CDR2 from the germline V gene are SGHNT and YYREEE (reference sequence). DNA of the CDR3: TGTGCCAGCAGCTTAAGGACTAGCGGGACCACAGATACGCAGTATTTT. The encoded protein is CASSLRTSGTTDTQYF.

This chain uses TRBV7-8 with TRBJ2-5, with TRBD2 identical over 13 bases. In germline, CDR1 is SGHVS, CDR2 FQNEAQ. Trimming cost V 3 bases and J 0 bases; bases outside gene matches: 10. CDR3 length: 19 residues. The DNA of the CDR3 is TGTGCCAGCAGCTTTGATCCAGGACTAGCGGGAGACAACCAAGAGACCCAGTACTTC. Translating gives CASSFDPGLAGDNQETQYF.

V and J are TRBV28 and TRBJ2-2; 9 nucleotides agree with TRBD2. After removal of 4 bases from V and 4 bases from J, the junction contained 7 bases not matched to a gene. The germline gives CDR1 MDHEN, CDR2 SYDVKM. This CDR3 has 16 residues. The CDR3 region has the DNA TGTGCCAGCAGTTCTCCGGGACTAGCCCTCACCGGGGAGCTGTTTTTT. This codes for CASSSPGLALTGELFF.

The chain uses TRBV4-3 and TRBJ2-7; 9 bases map to TRBD2. The CDR3 sequence is 15 residues long. Germline lookup yields CDR1 LGHNA and CDR2 YSLEER. The J segment lost 3 bases and the V segment lost 4 bases, leaving 7 bases of the junction unmatched. CDR3: CASSPTSGSVYEQYF. In DNA, the CDR3 is TGCGCCAGCAGCCCCACTAGCGGGTCGGTCTACGAGCAGTACTTC.

The chain links TRBV29-1 to TRBJ1-1; 7 nucleotides line up with TRBD1. The germline V gene encodes CDR1 SQVTM and CDR2 ANQGSEA. The length of the CDR3 is 13 residues. The V and J ends lost 7 bases and 0 bases, in that order; junction bases with no gene match: 5. CDR3 bases: TGCAGCGGGGGACAGCAAATGAACACTGAAGCTTTCTTT. Its translation: CSGGQQMNTEAFF.

A remark on this clone: One junction end disagrees with the germline gene, perhaps due to a read error. The chain combines TRBV7-2 with TRBJ2-2, with D maybe TRBD2 (6 bases). The length of the CDR3 is 19 residues. Germline-derived CDR1 and CDR2 are SGHTA and FQGNSA. The CDR3: CASSFQVTRLIRNPGELFF. DNA of the CDR3: TGTGCCAGCAGCTTCCAAGTGACTAGGCTGATACGGAACCCCGGGGAGCTGTTTTTT.

This clone appeared a single time. The gene calls are TRBV6-1 and TRBJ2-5, with 9 bases lining up with TRBD1. Germline V gene lookup returns CDR1 MNHNS and CDR2 SASEGT. The CDR3 runs to 14 residues. The V and J ends lost 8 bases and 5 bases, in that order; junction bases with no gene match: 9. CDR3 amino acids: CASGPTGGMETQYF. CDR3 nucleotide sequence: TGTGCCAGCGGCCCGACAGGGGGAATGGAGACCCAGTACTTC.

This clone showed up just a few times. This chain uses TRBV2 with TRBJ2-1; 7 bases line up with TRBD2. CDR3 length: 14 amino acids. In germline, CDR1 is SNHLY, CDR2 FYNNEI. Trimming at V came to 4 bases and at J to 7 bases, leaving 7 bases not matched to a gene. CDR3 DNA: TGTGCCAGCAGTGCGGCGGGAGAAACAAATGAGCAGTTCTTC. Residues: CASSAAGETNEQFF.

The chain employs TRBV7-6 and TRBJ1-5, with D perhaps matching TRBD1 (6 bases). The germline V gene has CDR1 SGHVS and CDR2 FNYEAQ. V was pared by 2 bases and J by 1 base, with 9 bases between. This CDR3 is built from 15 residues. CDR3 sequence: CASSLSQGSNQPQHF. The CDR3 DNA follows: TGTGCCAGCAGCTTAAGTCAGGGGAGCAATCAGCCCCAGCATTTT.

The rearrangement links TRBV4-1 to TRBJ2-1; 8 nucleotides match TRBD2. The CDR3 has 15 residues. Germline-derived CDR1 and CDR2 are MGHRA and YSYEKL. V dropped 0 bases and J dropped 3; count of bases not matched to a gene: 1. The CDR3 bases are TGCGCCAGCAGCCAAGACGGGGGGGTCTACAATGAGCAGTTCTTC. Translation gives CASSQDGGVYNEQFF.

In its sample, this clone was seen once. The rearrangement joins TRBV29-1 to TRBJ2-3, with 11 positions matching TRBD2. Germline CDR1 is SQVTM and CDR2 is ANQGSEA. J was trimmed by 7 bases and V by 8 bases; bases with no gene match: 5. CDR3 length equals 12 residues. The CDR3 DNA is TGCAGCACAGGGACTAGCGGTAATACGCAGTATTTT. This codes for CSTGTSGNTQYF.

This clone was detected only once. CDR3 nucleotide sequence: TGTGCCATCAGTGAAAGAGAGAACTATGGCTACACCTTC. The encoded protein is CAISERENYGYTF. The chain combines TRBV10-3 with TRBJ1-2, with unresolved D. The CDR3 contains 13 residues. Germline values: CDR1 ENHRY, CDR2 SYGVKD. Trimming shortened V by 3 bases and J by 2 bases, and 7 bases separated the two germline ends.

This chain connects TRBV5-6 to TRBJ2-3, with 11 bases fitting TRBD2. With 5 bases clipped from V and 5 bases from J, the junction kept 10 bases outside the gene matches. The CDR3 has 16 amino acids. CDR1 is SGHDT and CDR2 is YYEEEE in the germline V gene. The CDR3 is CASSSVPGLAVDTQYF. In DNA form, the CDR3 reads TGTGCCAGCAGTTCTGTACCGGGACTAGCGGTAGATACGCAGTATTTT.

This clone has just one count. V usage is TRBV28 and J usage is TRBJ1-2; 8 nucleotides agree with TRBD1. The V and J ends lost 1 base and 9 bases, in that order; junction bases with no gene match: 4. This CDR3 comprises 13 residues. Germline CDR1 is MDHEN and CDR2 is SYDVKM. CDR3 coding DNA: TGTGCCAGCAGTTTATCCAGGGGGCAGAGCTACACCTTC. Protein: CASSLSRGQSYTF.